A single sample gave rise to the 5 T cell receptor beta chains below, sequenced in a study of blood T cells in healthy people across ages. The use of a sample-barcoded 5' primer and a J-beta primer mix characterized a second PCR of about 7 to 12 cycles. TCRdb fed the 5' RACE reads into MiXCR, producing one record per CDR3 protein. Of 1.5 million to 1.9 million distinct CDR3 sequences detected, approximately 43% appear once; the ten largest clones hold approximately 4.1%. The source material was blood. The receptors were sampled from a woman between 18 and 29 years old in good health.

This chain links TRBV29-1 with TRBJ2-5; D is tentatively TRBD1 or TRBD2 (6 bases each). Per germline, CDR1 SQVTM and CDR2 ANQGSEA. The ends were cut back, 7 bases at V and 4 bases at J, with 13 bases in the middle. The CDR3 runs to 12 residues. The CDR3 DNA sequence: TGCAGCGCCCCGGAGGGGGGAGAGACCCAGTACTTC. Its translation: CSAPEGGETQYF.

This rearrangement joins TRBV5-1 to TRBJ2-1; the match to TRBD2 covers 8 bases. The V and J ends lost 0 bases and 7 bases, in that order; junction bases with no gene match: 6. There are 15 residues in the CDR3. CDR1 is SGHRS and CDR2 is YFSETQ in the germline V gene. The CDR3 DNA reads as TGCGCCAGCAGCTTGGTTCCGTCTAGCGGGAATGAGCAGTTCTTC. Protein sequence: CASSLVPSSGNEQFF.

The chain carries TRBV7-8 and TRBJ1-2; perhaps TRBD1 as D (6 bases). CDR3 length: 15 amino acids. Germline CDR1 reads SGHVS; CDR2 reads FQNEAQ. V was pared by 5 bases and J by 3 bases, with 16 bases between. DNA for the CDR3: TGTGCCAGCAGCCTACGGATCGGGGGCTACTATGGCTACACCTTC. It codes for CASSLRIGGYYGYTF.

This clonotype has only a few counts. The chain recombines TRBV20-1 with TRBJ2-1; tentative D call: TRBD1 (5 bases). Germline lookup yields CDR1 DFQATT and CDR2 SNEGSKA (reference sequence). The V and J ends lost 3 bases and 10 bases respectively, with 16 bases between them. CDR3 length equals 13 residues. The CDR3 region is CSARTVLTREQFF. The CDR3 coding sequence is TGCAGTGCTAGGACAGTCCTAACAAGGGAGCAGTTCTTC.

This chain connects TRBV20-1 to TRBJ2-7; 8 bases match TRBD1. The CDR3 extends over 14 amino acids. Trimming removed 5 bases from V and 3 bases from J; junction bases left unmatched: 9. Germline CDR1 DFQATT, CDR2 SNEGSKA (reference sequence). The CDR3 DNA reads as TGCAGTGCTGCCAAGACAGGGGCCATCTACGAGCAGTACTTC. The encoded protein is CSAAKTGAIYEQYF.